This T cell receptor (beta chain) was identified in a study of blood T cell repertoires in COVID-19. Turning to the study itself: Samples of COVID-19 (acute and convalescent) were obtained from the United States, Italy and Spain. T cells, B-cell-depleted T cells, or PBMCs supplied cDNA or gDNA.

There are 14 residues in the CDR3. CDR1 is LGHNT, CDR2 FRNRAP, per germline. The V gene lost 0 bases and the J gene lost 8 bases, with 11 bases spanning the gap. Per the authors' pipeline: Estimation of nucleated cell counts was performed using reference gene primer amplification. Assay used: immunoSEQ multiplex PCR; TCRdb lists only in-frame clones, some missing. V, J and clone size are taken as reported in that table, and D and trimming were inferred from the DNA itself. The table shows some 43,000 clones, with approximately 88% occurring only once. V and J are TRBV12-5 and TRBJ2-1; TRBD2 might be the D (7 bases). Sample: peripheral blood. The receptor comes from a man between 50 and 59 years old with active COVID-19. The DNA for the CDR3 is TGTGCTAGTGGTTTGGTAGGGAGGGGGGATGAGCAGTTCTTC. Translated, it gives CASGLVGRGDEQFF.